This TCR beta chain was sequenced during a study of T-cell memory formation after mild COVID-19. Via MiXCR, TCRdb re-called the 5' RACE reads, giving one row per CDR3 protein. The sample has some 270,000 distinct CDR3 sequences; approximately 15% are singletons. On this clonotype itself: Its matching antigen is unknown.

Study-wide results and caveats: Second-wave clones that peaked on day 37 lacked confirmed SARS-CoV-2 specificity. CD4+ contracting clones were found mainly in CM and EM, and CD8+ ones in EMRA. Later expanders leaned toward CD4+, whereas clones contracting from day 15 to 85 were balanced CD4/CD8.

Germline CDR1 and CDR2: SEHNR and FQNEAQ (reference sequence). The CDR3 consists of 15 residues. Deletions cut 6 bases from V and 1 base from J, with 15 bases between. The sample taken for sequencing was PBMCs or a T cell subset sorted from them (not recorded which). This receptor was taken from an adult woman who had mild COVID-19 (a few samples of this study predate the infection). Cell type and time point are not known. This chain joins TRBV7-9 and TRBJ1-1, with a possible D match to TRBD1 (6 bases). The CDR3 region is CASSLSTGRNTEAFF. The CDR3 DNA is TGTGCCAGCAGTCTCTCGACAGGAAGGAACACTGAAGCTTTCTTT.